These 25 T cell receptor beta chains came from one sample sequenced in a study of blood T cell repertoires in COVID-19. Assay used: immunoSEQ multiplex PCR; TCRdb lists only in-frame clones, some missing. The table lists approximately 170,000 clones, about 85% of them singletons. The sample consisted of peripheral blood. The origin of the receptors is a man aged 70-80 years who had recovered from COVID-19.

The V call is TRBV28, the J call TRBJ2-7, with no clear D. Trimming took off 6 bases at V and 2 bases at J, with 17 bases between the two ends. CDR1 is MDHEN and CDR2 is SYDVKM in the germline V gene. The CDR3 contains 15 residues. The CDR3 sequence is CASRSSVGKTYEQYF. The CDR3 coding sequence is TGTGCCAGCAGGTCGTCTGTGGGCAAAACCTACGAGCAGTACTTC.

This sequence joins TRBV9 and TRBJ2-1; tentatively, D is TRBD2 (5 bases). The germline V and J ends were trimmed by 0 bases and 7 bases, with 11 bases remaining between them. In germline, CDR1 is SGDLS, CDR2 YYNGEE. The CDR3 covers 14 residues. The CDR3 DNA reads as TGTGCCAGCAGCGTAGACCCGGGGTTAAATGAGCAGTTCTTC. Translating it yields CASSVDPGLNEQFF.

This chain connects TRBV5-1 to TRBJ2-1; TRBD2 aligns across 9 bases. Per the germline V gene, CDR1 is SGHRS and CDR2 is YFSETQ. V gave up 4 bases and J gave up 6 bases; unmatched junction bases: 14. The CDR3 is made up of 17 amino acids. CDR3 DNA sequence: TGCGCCAGCAGCAGCTTACTTAGCGGGAGTGTCGGCAATGAGCAGTTCTTC. Its translation is CASSSLLSGSVGNEQFF.

The V call is TRBV5-1, the J call TRBJ1-3; no clear D. From germline, CDR1 is SGHRS and CDR2 YFSETQ. Trimming left V 4 bases short and J 4 bases short, with 9 bases between. The CDR3 extends over 13 amino acids. CDR3 protein: CASSLNGGNTIYF. The CDR3 DNA reads as TGCGCCAGCAGCCTCAACGGGGGAAACACCATATATTTT.

V usage is TRBV9 and J usage is TRBJ2-3; D not certain. The germline V gene has CDR1 SGDLS and CDR2 YYNGEE. This CDR3 is built from 13 residues. The V and J ends lost 0 bases and 4 bases respectively, with 6 bases between them. CDR3 loop: CASSVAEPDTQYF. In nucleotides, the CDR3 is TGTGCCAGCAGCGTAGCTGAGCCAGATACGCAGTATTTT.

This rearrangement joins TRBV6-2 or TRBV6-3 to TRBJ1-4; D call uncertain. This CDR3 has 12 amino acids. CDR1 is MNHEY and CDR2 is SVGEGT in the germline V gene. V was shortened by 2 bases and J by 12 bases, with 10 bases between the two germline ends. The CDR3 here is CASSYRGWELFF. DNA for the CDR3: TGTGCCAGCAGTTACCGGGGTTGGGAACTGTTTTTT.

The chain has TRBV5-4 and TRBJ2-2, with unresolved D. The ends were cut back, 2 bases at V and 3 bases at J, with 11 bases in the middle. The CDR3 loop spans 15 amino acids. Germline V gene lookup returns CDR1 SGHNT and CDR2 YYREEE (reference sequence). This CDR3 reads CASSLEDLYTGELFF. The CDR3, as DNA: TGTGCCAGCAGCTTAGAAGACTTATACACCGGGGAGCTGTTTTTT.

This chain links TRBV14 with TRBJ2-1; TRBD2 matches at 14 bases. The germline V gene encodes CDR1 SGHDN and CDR2 FVKESK. There are 15 residues in the CDR3. Trimming took 3 bases from V and 7 from J; bases not matched to a gene: 2. This CDR3 is CASSHGLAGGNEQFF. In nucleotides, the CDR3 is TGTGCCAGCAGCCACGGACTAGCGGGAGGAAATGAGCAGTTCTTC.

This clone was observed at least ten times. The chain employs TRBV5-1 and TRBJ2-7; TRBD1 matches at 7 bases. V lost 4 bases to trimming and J lost 4 bases; unmatched junction nucleotides: 5. Germline V gene sequence: CDR1 SGHRS, CDR2 YFSETQ. There are 13 residues in the CDR3. CDR3 bases: TGCGCCAGCAGCCGGAAGGACAGGTACGAGCAGTACTTC. Its translation is CASSRKDRYEQYF.

The chain is built from TRBV7-2 and TRBJ2-7; TRBD2 matches 11 bases. CDR3 length: 14 residues. J gave up 8 bases and V 1 base, and 4 bases lay outside the gene matches. In germline, CDR1 is SGHTA, CDR2 FQGNSA. The CDR3 loop reads CASSLDPSGRQQYF. The CDR3 DNA is TGTGCCAGCAGCTTAGACCCTAGCGGGAGGCAGCAGTACTTC.

CDR3 sequence (DNA): TGCAGCGTTGAAAGGGTAGCGGGAGCCCTCTACAATGAGCAGTTCTTC. Protein product: CSVERVAGALYNEQFF. The chain joins TRBV29-1 to TRBJ2-1; TRBD2 matches at 9 bases. In germline, CDR1 is SQVTM, CDR2 ANQGSEA. V dropped 2 bases and J dropped 3; count of bases not matched to a gene: 8. This CDR3 spans 16 amino acids.

V and J are TRBV5-1 and TRBJ1-4; 10 nucleotides agree with TRBD1. From germline, CDR1 is SGHRS and CDR2 YFSETQ. The CDR3 consists of 15 residues. The V segment lost 2 bases and the J segment 5 bases; nucleotides outside the gene matches: 3. The CDR3 nucleotides are TGCGCCAGCAGCTTCGTGGGACAGGGGAATGAAAAACTGTTTTTT. Protein: CASSFVGQGNEKLFF.

This clone was seen repeatedly, ten times or more. The rearrangement links TRBV27 to TRBJ1-5; no firm D call. The V and J ends lost 0 bases and 6 bases respectively, with 12 bases between them. Germline V gene lookup returns CDR1 MNHEY and CDR2 SMNVEV (reference sequence). The CDR3 covers 15 residues. This CDR3 reads CASSLSAGPGQPQHF. The CDR3 nucleotides are TGTGCCAGCAGTTTATCGGCGGGCCCGGGTCAGCCCCAGCATTTT.

V and J are TRBV27 and TRBJ2-5; 8 nucleotides align to TRBD2. V shed 6 bases and J 4 bases; nucleotides not matched to a gene: 10. CDR1 is MNHEY, CDR2 SMNVEV, per germline (reference sequence). CDR3 length: 15 residues. CDR3 coding DNA: TGTGCCAGCAGCAGCGGATGGCTAGCGGGAGAGACCCAGTACTTC. Translated, it gives CASSSGWLAGETQYF.

J is TRBJ1-5 and V is TRBV6-1, with no clear D. CDR1 is MNHNS, CDR2 SASEGT, per germline. The CDR3 has 16 residues. The V end was cut by 1 base, the J end by 1 base, with 11 bases between. The CDR3 protein is CASSEGISLSNQPQHF. Written as DNA, the CDR3 is TGTGCCAGCAGTGAAGGTATATCTCTAAGCAATCAGCCCCAGCATTTT.

The chain recombines TRBV6-5 with TRBJ1-2; no clear D gene. The CDR3 length is 10 residues. V was pared by 8 bases and J by 5 bases, with 6 bases between. Germline V gene sequence: CDR1 MNHEY, CDR2 SVGAGI. The DNA of the CDR3 is TGTGCCAGCGGACTTTATGGCTACACCTTC. Protein: CASGLYGYTF.

Points on this clone: One junction end disagrees with the germline gene, perhaps due to a read error. V is TRBV5-5 and J is TRBJ1-1, with 12 bases that match TRBD1. Germline V gene data show CDR1 as SGHKS and CDR2 as YYEKEE (reference sequence). CDR3 size: 14 residues. The CDR3 DNA follows: TGTGCCAGCAGGTTGGGACAGGGGGCGACTGAAGCTTTCTTT. This gives the protein CASRLGQGATEAFF.

The V gene is TRBV18, the J gene TRBJ2-3, with a weak D call TRBD2 (6 bases). Trimming left V 2 bases short and J 5 bases short, with 14 bases between. The V gene's germline CDR1 is KGHSH and CDR2 LQKENI. The CDR3 spans 15 residues. The CDR3: CASSPGLGGVDTQYF. In DNA, the CDR3 is TGTGCCAGCTCACCAGGGCTGGGGGGAGTAGATACGCAGTATTTT.

This clone was observed a single time. The chain links TRBV4-1 to TRBJ2-1; weak D call: TRBD2 (6 bases). Per the germline V gene, CDR1 is MGHRA and CDR2 is YSYEKL. Trimming removed 4 bases at V and 1 base at J, with 11 bases between. CDR3 length equals 15 residues. Here the CDR3 reads CASSRAGSSYNEQFF. The CDR3 DNA reads TGCGCCAGCAGCCGGGCGGGATCGTCCTACAATGAGCAGTTCTTC.

The chain couples TRBV7-8 to TRBJ1-2; weak D call: TRBD1 (6 bases). Trimming cost V 5 bases and J 2 bases, with 15 bases left between them. From germline, CDR1 is SGHVS and CDR2 FQNEAQ. The CDR3 runs to 15 residues. The CDR3 here is CASSPTPGQNYGYTF. As DNA, the CDR3 is TGTGCCAGCAGCCCCACCCCGGGACAAAACTATGGCTACACCTTC.

The gene calls are TRBV14 and TRBJ1-4; maybe TRBD1 (6 bases). V lost 1 base and J 5 bases, leaving 11 bases between the germline ends. CDR3 length: 15 residues. Germline V gene lookup returns CDR1 SGHDN and CDR2 FVKESK. The CDR3 region is CASSQGGGVNEKLFF. For the CDR3, the DNA is TGTGCCAGCAGCCAAGGGGGGGGCGTCAATGAAAAACTGTTTTTT. Variable domain in full (rest from reference TRBV14 and TRBJ1-4): EAGVTQFPSHSVIEKGQTVTLRCDPISGHDNLYWYRRVMGKEIKFLLHFVKESKQDESGMPNNRFLAERTGGTYSTLKVQPAELEDSGVYFCASSQGGGVNEKLFFGSGTQLSVL.

This chain uses TRBV5-5 with TRBJ2-7; TRBD1 matches at 7 bases. V trimming: 0 bases; J trimming: 3 bases; junction bases outside the gene matches: 6. This CDR3 region has 15 residues. CDR1 SGHKS and CDR2 YYEKEE come from the germline V gene (reference sequence). The CDR3 loop reads CASSLVPGQIYEQYF. The CDR3 nucleotides are TGTGCCAGCAGCTTGGTCCCGGGACAGATCTACGAGCAGTACTTC.

The chain links TRBV7-2 to TRBJ2-2; possible D gene TRBD1, 6 bases. This CDR3 is 16 amino acids long. V lost 5 bases, J lost 4 bases, and 17 bases lay in between. Per germline, CDR1 SGHTA and CDR2 FQGNSA. CDR3 region: CASSLSGTGFTGELFF. The CDR3 DNA reads TGTGCCAGCAGCCTATCAGGAACAGGGTTCACCGGGGAGCTGTTTTTT.

The CDR3 is CASSLMGLKGNNEQFF. The CDR3 DNA reads TGTGCCAGCAGTTTAATGGGACTAAAAGGGAACAATGAGCAGTTCTTC. V and J are TRBV27 and TRBJ2-1; TRBD2 agrees at 7 bases. The CDR3 has 16 residues. V lost 2 bases and J lost 5; bases outside the gene matches: 9. Germline lookup yields CDR1 MNHEY and CDR2 SMNVEV (reference sequence).

The chain is built from TRBV10-1 and TRBJ2-7; weak D call: TRBD2 (7 bases). The CDR3 covers 15 residues. Germline CDR1 reads WNHNN; CDR2 reads SYGVQD (reference sequence). The V end lost 2 bases, the J end lost 2 bases, and 13 bases lay between the germline ends. CDR3 region: CASSEVPGGPYEQYF. Here the CDR3 DNA reads TGCGCCAGCAGTGAGGTGCCCGGGGGGCCCTACGAGCAGTACTTC.